This T cell receptor (beta chain) is from a study of blood T cells in healthy people across ages (dated by TCRdb to the mid-2010s). Study-wide context: In model experiments, template switching captured about one uniquely barcoded TCR beta cDNA molecule for every two T cells. The study measured age-related changes in TCR beta repertoire diversity using deep sequencing normalized with unique cDNA molecular identifiers. Donors were grouped into four age groups: young (average roughly 17 years), middle-aged (around 39), aged (approximately 58) and long-lived (about 89). To avoid experimental bias, donors of different ages were spread randomly across the sequencing lanes. Using the same blood draw, the study looked at two additional independent replicas of 1 million unique cDNA reads for two donors, one aged 18 to 29 and the other aged 80 or older.

This clonotype showed up just a few times. This receptor's antigen is unknown. Per-nucleotide qualities are absent, and no much larger clonotype sits a single base away. V is pared back by 5 bases and J by 7 bases, with 12 bases lying between the germline termini. CDR3 length: 14 amino acids, cysteine to phenylalanine. This entry keeps only the CDR3 DNA: 42 bases, framed from base 1. The germline V gene encodes CDR1 MDHEN and CDR2 SYDVKM. Study-wide conclusions, independent of this receptor: Because donor CMV infection status was unknown, age-related changes in expanded clonotypes were potentially confounded. Observed TCR beta diversity per million T cells fell roughly linearly with age, and a significant reduction was already apparent by age around 36. The percentage of naive T cells measured by flow cytometry correlated strongly with observed TCR beta diversity. Estimates of total diversity based on one million sequenced T cells were regarded as lower bounds and as underestimates. Compared with the aged group, the long-lived group had more naive CD4+ T cells, fewer expanded clones and increased TCR diversity, a pattern suggesting age selection. Since profiling was done on bulk unsorted PBMCs, naive and antigen-experienced compartments could not be conclusively compared.

The roughly 39 donors, aged about 6 to 95 years, were systemically healthy Caucasian individuals from Russia. Approximately 9.3 milliliters of peripheral blood were collected from each donor into EDTA-treated Vacutainer tubes. Ficoll-Paque density-gradient centrifugation was used to isolate PBMCs, with at least 6.5 million obtained per sample. Trizol reagent was used to extract total RNA from the PBMCs, yielding at least 6 micrograms per sample. The percentages of naive CD45RAhigh/CD27high T cells were determined by flow cytometry on a PBMC aliquot from every donor. The library was obtained by 5' RACE. These reads were obtained on an Illumina HiSeq 2500. The second PCR ran for about 6 to 12 cycles and used a J-beta primer mix along with a sample-barcoded 5' primer. A template-switch 5' adaptor carrying 12 random nucleotides introduced a unique molecular identifier onto each TCR beta cDNA molecule. Each sample yielded at least 2.5 million CDR3-containing paired-end reads. All of the RNA was converted into first-strand cDNA using the Mint cDNA synthesis kit, with a TRBC-specific oligonucleotide serving as the primer. After uracil-DNA glycosylase treatment, a first 18-cycle PCR used universal primers M1SS and BC2_uni_R on all cDNA. The source study handled its data this way. Each sample was normalized by randomly selecting 1 million high-quality reads, each carrying a distinct molecular identifier. Instead of being binned into consensus sequences, reads that shared molecular identifiers were thrown out. MiTCR, run with a Q25 quality threshold and the strictest error-elimination algorithm, handled CDR3 identification, clonotype clustering and error correction. A nonparametric unseen species model with Euler transformation was used to estimate lower-bound total TCR beta diversity. The public reads were reanalyzed by TCRdb: fastp trimming at Q25, MiXCR alignment, in-frame beta chains only. Records with the same CDR3 protein are collapsed into one entry carrying the most frequent genes and DNA. These V and J calls rely on TCRdb rather than the paper's analysis. Here the sample has fewer than 700,000 distinct CDR3 sequences; around 48% occur a single time. The biggest ten clones account for around 23% of the sample.

The sequencing sample was made of blood. The chain is assembled from TRBV28 and TRBJ1-6; confidence is insufficient to name the D gene. The TCR was taken from an elderly man in good health. The CDR3 protein sequence reads: CASSPRVRNSPLHF. In nucleotides, the sequence is TGTGCCAGCAGTCCGAGAGTACGGAATTCACCCCTCCACTTT.